The sequence of this TCR beta chain was determined in a study of CXCR3-negative and CXCR3-positive naive CD8 T cells. The study's findings and limits: More hydrophobic TRB CDR3s occurred in CXCR3-positive than in CXCR3-negative naive cells. Memory CD8+ cells showed much lower diversity, while both naive subsets displayed comparably high diversity.

Libraries were UMI-labeled 5' RACE TRB cDNA. TCRdb reprocessed the 5' RACE reads, keeping one entry per CDR3 protein, no DNA. The sample data list about 8,000 distinct CDR3 sequences. Investigators sorted each CD8+ T cell subset in triplicate, taking some 300,000 cells each time. CD45RO-CCR7+CD27+CD95- characterized naive CD8+ T cells. Notes on this clonotype: Its specificity is not known.

The CDR3 length is 15 residues. Germline V CDR1 and CDR2: MNHEY, SVGAGI. V and J are TRBV6-5 and TRBJ2-7; TCRdb's D call, TRBD2, is unchecked because there is no DNA. The clonotype was recovered from a human donor in good health. Some clones in this sample may be carry-over from other donors' samples. The sample taken for sequencing was naive CXCR3- CD8+ T cells from blood. Regarding subset: CD45RO-CCR7+CD27+CD95- naive CD8+ T cells lacking CXCR3 (TNR3-). This chain's CDR3 is CASSTGLSVAYEQYF.